Presented here are 2 T cell receptor beta chains from one specimen sequenced in a study of blood T cell repertoires in COVID-19. Sequenced by immunoSEQ multiplex PCR; TCRdb stores in-frame clones only, minus some. The repertoire holds approximately 100,000 clones, with approximately 80% as singletons. The sample consisted of peripheral blood. The receptors stem from a man in his sixties with acute or convalescent COVID-19.

This clone was found a few times. This chain uses TRBV23-1 with TRBJ1-4; 10 nucleotides match TRBD1. TRBV23-1 is labeled an ORF, and its function is uncertain. V lost 4 bases to trimming and J lost 1 base; unmatched junction nucleotides: 6. The CDR3 loop spans 17 amino acids. The CDR3 nucleotides read TGCGCCAGCAGTCCCACAGGACAGGGGGGAACTAATGAAAAACTGTTTTTT. Translating gives CASSPTGQGGTNEKLFF.

This clone was counted only a few times. V is TRBV3-1 (or the pseudogene TRBV3-2) and J is TRBJ1-2; 7 bases fit TRBD1. This CDR3 has 13 amino acids. The J segment lost 8 bases and the V segment lost 4 bases, leaving 7 bases of the junction unmatched. Germline values: CDR1 LGHDT, CDR2 YNNKEL (reference sequence). The CDR3 loop reads CASSRGTGVGYTF. The CDR3 DNA is TGTGCCAGCAGCCGAGGCACAGGGGTCGGCTACACCTTC.